The 11 T cell receptor beta chains in this list originate from one sample, sequenced in a study of cytomegalovirus exposure and HLA in healthy donors. Method: immunoSEQ multiplex PCR; TCRdb's copy keeps in-frame clones and lacks some. The sample contains 130,000 to 150,000 clones, 80% to 90% of which appear only once. The sample was PBMCs. All receptors come from a young woman in good health and CMV-seropositive.

The J gene is TRBJ1-2, the V gene TRBV18; D is possibly TRBD1 (5 bases). V dropped 0 bases and J dropped 2 bases, with 7 bases sitting between them. From germline, CDR1 is KGHSH and CDR2 LQKENI. The CDR3 is made up of 14 amino acids. This chain's CDR3 is CASSPPGVNYGYTF. The CDR3 DNA reads as TGTGCCAGCTCACCACCAGGGGTAAACTATGGCTACACCTTC.

This clone was observed a few times. This chain uses TRBV4-2 with TRBJ2-1, with 7 bases that match TRBD2. This CDR3 has 17 residues. Germline lookup yields CDR1 LGHNA and CDR2 YNFKEQ. V lost 6 bases to trimming and J lost 7 bases; unmatched junction nucleotides: 18. The CDR3 DNA sequence: TGTGCCAGCAGTCTAACTCGCTCTGGCGGGAGAAGTAATGAGCAGTTCTTC. This translates into CASSLTRSGGRSNEQFF.

The J gene is TRBJ1-1, the V gene TRBV19; possible D gene TRBD1, 6 bases. CDR1 and CDR2 (germline): LNHDA, SQIVND (reference sequence). The CDR3 is 15 amino acids. Trimming took off 6 bases at V and 5 bases at J, with 19 bases between the two ends. CDR3 DNA: TGTGCCAGTAGGCCAGGGGAAGGCTTGTGGACTGAAGCTTTCTTT. Protein product: CASRPGEGLWTEAFF.

The chain combines TRBV4-3 with TRBJ2-1, with D uncertain. Germline lookup yields CDR1 LGHNA and CDR2 YSLEER. CDR3 length equals 15 residues. V was shortened by 0 bases and J by 8 bases, with 14 bases between the two germline ends. The CDR3 DNA reads TGCGCCAGCAGCCAAGACCTTTCCCCCGAGGATGAGCAGTTCTTC. Protein product: CASSQDLSPEDEQFF.

The J gene is TRBJ2-1, the V gene TRBV30; D is perhaps TRBD2 (5 bases). V was clipped by 1 base and J by 2 bases, with 9 bases between them. CDR1 and CDR2 from the germline V gene are GTSNPN and SVGIG (reference sequence). The CDR3 loop spans 14 amino acids. The CDR3, as DNA: TGTGCCTGGAGTGCCGGGAAAGCCTACAATGAGCAGTTCTTC. Protein sequence: CAWSAGKAYNEQFF.

This clone was seen more than once but under ten times. The CDR3 protein is CASSEWTATNEKLFF. CDR3 nucleotides: TGTGCCAGCAGTGAGTGGACAGCGACTAATGAAAAACTGTTTTTT. The chain employs TRBV6-1 and TRBJ1-4, with D perhaps TRBD1 (6 bases). Trimming took 3 bases from V and 2 from J, leaving 10 bases between them. The CDR3 covers 15 residues. CDR1 and CDR2 from the germline V gene are MNHNS and SASEGT.

Here the CDR3 reads CASSAGPRELTEAFF. The CDR3, as DNA: TGTGCCAGCAGTGCGGGGCCCCGGGAGTTGACTGAAGCTTTCTTT. The rearrangement joins TRBV2 to TRBJ1-1; the D gene is possibly TRBD1 (5 bases). Trimming took 4 bases from V and 5 from J, leaving 17 bases between them. Germline V gives CDR1 SNHLY, CDR2 FYNNEI. CDR3 length equals 15 residues.

This clone was counted once. The V call is TRBV5-1, the J call TRBJ1-6, with 11 bases that match TRBD1. The CDR3 loop spans 16 amino acids. V was clipped by 4 bases and J by 7 bases; unmatched bases: 7. The germline gives CDR1 SGHRS, CDR2 YFSETQ. This CDR3 is CASSLDRGPANSPLHF. Here the CDR3 DNA reads TGCGCCAGCAGCCTGGACAGGGGGCCCGCAAATTCACCCCTCCACTTT.

The V and J genes are TRBV19 and TRBJ1-1; 7 bases match TRBD1. Unmatched junction bases numbered 6, after V lost 5 bases and J lost 3 bases. This CDR3 spans 14 amino acids. Germline CDR1 LNHDA, CDR2 SQIVND (reference sequence). DNA of the CDR3: TGTGCCAGTAGTGAAAACAGGGGTCACACTGAAGCTTTCTTT. This encodes CASSENRGHTEAFF.

CDR3 loop: CASSAAGTGGGYTF. The CDR3 nucleotides are TGTGCCAGCAGCGCCGCCGGGACAGGGGGCGGCTACACCTTC. The chain combines TRBV9 with TRBJ1-2; 12 nucleotides align to TRBD1. Germline CDR1 SGDLS, CDR2 YYNGEE. V was clipped by 3 bases and J by 8 bases; unmatched bases: 5. The CDR3 consists of 14 residues. The whole variable domain, filled in from reference TRBV9 and TRBJ1-2, reads DSGVTQTPKHLITATGQRVTLRCSPRSGDLSVYWYQQSLDQGLQFLIQYYNGEERAKGNILERFSAQQFPDLHSELNLSSLELGDSALYFCASSAAGTGGGYTFGSGTRLTVV.

V and J are TRBV7-9 and TRBJ2-5; 8 positions match TRBD2. CDR3 length: 14 amino acids. The germline CDR1 and CDR2 sequences are SEHNR and FQNEAQ (reference sequence). The V and J ends lost 6 bases and 6 bases, in that order; junction bases with no gene match: 9. Here the CDR3 DNA reads TGTGCCAGCAGTCGCGGGGGGCCCGAAAAGACCCAGTACTTC. Translating it yields CASSRGGPEKTQYF.